The sequence of this T cell receptor beta chain was determined in a study of cytomegalovirus exposure and HLA in healthy donors. The primer mix had 60 Vbeta and 13 Jbeta primers. Profiled with immunoSEQ multiplex PCR; TCRdb holds only in-frame clones, not every one. The sample lists more than 85,000 clones, over 60% occurring once. With V trimmed by 4 bases and J by 4 bases, 9 bases remained unmatched. CDR1 and CDR2 (germline): MDHEN, SYDVKM. The CDR3 extends over 15 amino acids. The TCR was taken from a man aged 40-55 years in good health and CMV-seropositive. The sample was PBMCs. This chain links TRBV28 with TRBJ2-7; 8 nucleotides line up with TRBD1. The CDR3 sequence is CASSSQGQGAYEQYF. In DNA form, the CDR3 reads TGTGCCAGCAGTTCCCAAGGCCAGGGGGCTTACGAGCAGTACTTC.